This TCR beta chain is from a study of T cell responses to AZD1222 COVID-19 vaccine. Whole-study results and caveats: Spike-wide vaccine-associated CD4 TCRs dominated at 160-218 and 743-854. Baseline seropositivity characterized only a handful of AZD1222 recipients.

The table came from immunoSEQ multiplex PCR; TCRdb's copy has only in-frame clones and leaves some out. Here the sample spans some 130,000 clones, 90% being singletons. Germline V CDR1 and CDR2: MGHRA, YSYEKL. The germline V and J ends were trimmed by 1 base and 2 bases, with 12 bases remaining between them. The CDR3 is made up of 15 amino acids. With regard to this clone: Its antigen is still unknown.

The chain combines TRBV4-1 with TRBJ2-7, with D unresolved. This TCR derives from an adult in good health. The specimen comprised peripheral blood, sampled on day 0 of AZD1222 vaccination. The CDR3 loop is CASSQVRQDPYEQYF. The CDR3 bases are TGCGCCAGCAGCCAAGTCAGGCAGGATCCCTACGAGCAGTACTTC.